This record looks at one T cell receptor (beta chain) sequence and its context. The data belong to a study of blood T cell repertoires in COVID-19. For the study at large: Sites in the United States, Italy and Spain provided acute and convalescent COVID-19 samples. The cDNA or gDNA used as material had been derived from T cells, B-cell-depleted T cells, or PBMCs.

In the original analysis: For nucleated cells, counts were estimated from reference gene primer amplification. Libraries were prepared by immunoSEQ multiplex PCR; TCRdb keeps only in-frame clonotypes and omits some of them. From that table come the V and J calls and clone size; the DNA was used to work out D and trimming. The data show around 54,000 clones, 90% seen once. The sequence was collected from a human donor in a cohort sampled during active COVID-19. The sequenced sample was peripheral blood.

The CDR3 nucleotides are TGTGCCAGCAGCTTGGGGACGGCGGGATACAATGAGCAGTTCTTC. This gives the protein CASSLGTAGYNEQFF. The gene calls are TRBV5-4 and TRBJ2-1; weak D call: TRBD2 (6 bases). V dropped 0 bases and J dropped 4 bases, with 11 bases sitting between them. CDR3 size: 15 residues. CDR1 and CDR2 from the germline V gene are SGHNT and YYREEE (reference sequence).